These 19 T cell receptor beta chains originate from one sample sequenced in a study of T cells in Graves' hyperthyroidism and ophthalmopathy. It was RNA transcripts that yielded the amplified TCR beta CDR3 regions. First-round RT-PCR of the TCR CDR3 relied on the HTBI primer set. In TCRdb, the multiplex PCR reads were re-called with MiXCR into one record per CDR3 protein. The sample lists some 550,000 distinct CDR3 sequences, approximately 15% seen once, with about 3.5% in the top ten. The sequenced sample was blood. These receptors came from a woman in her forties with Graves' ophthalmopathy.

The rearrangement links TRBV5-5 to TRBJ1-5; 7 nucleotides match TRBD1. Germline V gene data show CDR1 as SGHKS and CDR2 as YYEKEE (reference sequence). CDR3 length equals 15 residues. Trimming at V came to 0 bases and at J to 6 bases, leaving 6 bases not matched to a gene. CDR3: CASSLGLQGGQPQHF. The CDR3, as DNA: TGTGCCAGCAGCTTGGGGCTGCAGGGGGGTCAGCCCCAGCATTTT.

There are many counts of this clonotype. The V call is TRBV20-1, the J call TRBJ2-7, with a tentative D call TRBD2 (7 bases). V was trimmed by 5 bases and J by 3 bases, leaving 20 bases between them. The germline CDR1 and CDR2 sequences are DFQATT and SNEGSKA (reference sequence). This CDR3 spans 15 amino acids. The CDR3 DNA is TGCAGTGCTCCACGAGGGGGGGTTAGAGGCTACGAGCAGTACTTC. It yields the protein CSAPRGGVRGYEQYF.

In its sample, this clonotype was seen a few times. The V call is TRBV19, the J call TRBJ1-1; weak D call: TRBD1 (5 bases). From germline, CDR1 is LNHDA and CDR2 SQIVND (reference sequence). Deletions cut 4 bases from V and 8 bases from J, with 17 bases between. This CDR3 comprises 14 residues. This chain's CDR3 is CASSTRTGAEEAFF. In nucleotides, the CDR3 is TGTGCCAGTAGTACTCGGACCGGGGCCGAAGAAGCTTTCTTT.

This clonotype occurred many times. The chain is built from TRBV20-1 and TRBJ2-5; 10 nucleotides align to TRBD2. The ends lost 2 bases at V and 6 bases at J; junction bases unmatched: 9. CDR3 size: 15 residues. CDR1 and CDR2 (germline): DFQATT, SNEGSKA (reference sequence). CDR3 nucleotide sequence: TGCAGTGCTAGATTAGCGGGGGGCCGGGTCCAGACCCAGTACTTC. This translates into CSARLAGGRVQTQYF.

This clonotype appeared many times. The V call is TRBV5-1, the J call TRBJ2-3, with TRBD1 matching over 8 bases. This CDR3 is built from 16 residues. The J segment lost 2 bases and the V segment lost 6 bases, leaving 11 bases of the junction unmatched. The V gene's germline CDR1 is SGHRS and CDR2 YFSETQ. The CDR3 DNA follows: TGCGCCAGCAACCTCGACAGGGGCTTAAACACAGATACGCAGTATTTT. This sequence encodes CASNLDRGLNTDTQYF.

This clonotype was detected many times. CDR3 sequence reads: CASSDQGNYGYTF. The DNA of the CDR3 is TGTGCCAGCAGTGATCAGGGGAACTATGGCTACACCTTC. This chain links TRBV2 with TRBJ1-2, with D perhaps matching TRBD1 (6 bases). This CDR3 has 13 amino acids. Germline V lookup: CDR1 SNHLY, CDR2 FYNNEI. The V and J ends lost 3 bases and 2 bases respectively, with 7 bases between them.

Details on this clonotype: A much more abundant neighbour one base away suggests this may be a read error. CDR3 residues: CANSRRALGNQPQHF. CDR3 nucleotides: TGTGCCAACAGCCGCAGGGCCTTAGGCAATCAGCCCCAGCATTTT. The chain joins TRBV6-1 to TRBJ1-5; D is possibly TRBD1 (5 bases). V lost 10 bases and J lost 2, with 18 bases in between. CDR3 length equals 15 residues. Germline values: CDR1 MNHNS, CDR2 SASEGT.

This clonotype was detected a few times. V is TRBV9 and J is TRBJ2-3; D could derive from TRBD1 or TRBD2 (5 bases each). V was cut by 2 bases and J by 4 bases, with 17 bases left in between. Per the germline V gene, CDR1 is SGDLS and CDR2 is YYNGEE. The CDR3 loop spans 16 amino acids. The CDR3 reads CASSVGNGALADTQYF. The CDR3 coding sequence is TGTGCCAGCAGCGTTGGGAACGGGGCCCTGGCAGATACGCAGTATTTT.

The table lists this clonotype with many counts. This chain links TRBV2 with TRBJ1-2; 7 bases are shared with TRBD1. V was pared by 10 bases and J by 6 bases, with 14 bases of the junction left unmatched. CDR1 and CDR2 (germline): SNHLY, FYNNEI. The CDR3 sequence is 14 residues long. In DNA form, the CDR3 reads TGTGCCACCCTTATGGGACAGCCGGGAGATGGCTACACCTTC. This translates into CATLMGQPGDGYTF.

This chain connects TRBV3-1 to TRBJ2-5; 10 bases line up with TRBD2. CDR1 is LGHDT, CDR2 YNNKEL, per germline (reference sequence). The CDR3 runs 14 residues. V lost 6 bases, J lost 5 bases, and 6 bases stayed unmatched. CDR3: CASSRLAGDETQYF. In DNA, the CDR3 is TGTGCCAGCAGTCGCCTAGCGGGGGACGAGACCCAGTACTTC.

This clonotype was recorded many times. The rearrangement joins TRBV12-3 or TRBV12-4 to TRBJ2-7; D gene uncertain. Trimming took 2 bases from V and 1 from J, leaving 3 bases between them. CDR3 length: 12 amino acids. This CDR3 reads CASSLPSYEQYF. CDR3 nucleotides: TGTGCCAGCAGTTTACCATCCTACGAGCAGTACTTC.

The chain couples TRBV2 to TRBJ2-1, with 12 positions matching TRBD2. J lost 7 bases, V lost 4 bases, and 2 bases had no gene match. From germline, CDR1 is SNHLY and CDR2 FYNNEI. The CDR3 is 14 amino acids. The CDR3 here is CASSVTSGRNEQFF. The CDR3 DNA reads TGTGCCAGCAGTGTGACTAGCGGGAGAAATGAGCAGTTCTTC.

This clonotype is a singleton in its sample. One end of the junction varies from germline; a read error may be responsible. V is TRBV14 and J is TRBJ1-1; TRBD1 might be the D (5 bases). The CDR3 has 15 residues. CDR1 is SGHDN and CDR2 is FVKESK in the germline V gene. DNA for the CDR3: TGTGCCGGCAGCCAACCCATCCCGGGGGGGACTGAAGCTTTCTTT. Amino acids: CAGSQPIPGGTEAFF.

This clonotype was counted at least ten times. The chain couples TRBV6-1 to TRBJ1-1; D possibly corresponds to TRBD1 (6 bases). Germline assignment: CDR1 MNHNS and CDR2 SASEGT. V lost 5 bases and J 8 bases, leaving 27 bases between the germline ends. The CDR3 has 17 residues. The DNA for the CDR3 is TGTGCCAGCAGTAGAATAGCCGCGGACAGACCACTATCGGAAGCTTTCTTT. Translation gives CASSRIAADRPLSEAFF.

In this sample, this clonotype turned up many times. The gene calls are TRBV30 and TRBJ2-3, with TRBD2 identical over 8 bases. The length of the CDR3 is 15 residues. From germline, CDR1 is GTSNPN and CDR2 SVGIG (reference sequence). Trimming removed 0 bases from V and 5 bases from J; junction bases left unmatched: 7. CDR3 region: CAWSVLAGGGDTQYF. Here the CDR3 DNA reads TGTGCCTGGAGTGTACTGGCGGGGGGCGGAGATACGCAGTATTTT.

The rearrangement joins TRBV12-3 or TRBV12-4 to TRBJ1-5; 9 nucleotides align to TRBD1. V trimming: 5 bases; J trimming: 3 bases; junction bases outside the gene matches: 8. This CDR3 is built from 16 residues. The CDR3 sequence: CASSPGTGRSNQPQHF. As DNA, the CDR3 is TGTGCCAGCAGTCCCGGGACAGGGCGTTCCAATCAGCCCCAGCATTTT.

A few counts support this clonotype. The CDR3 region is CASSQEYGTEAFF. The CDR3 DNA reads TGTGCCAGCAGCCAAGAATACGGCACTGAAGCTTTCTTT. The chain combines TRBV7-9 with TRBJ1-1, with D unclear. V was shortened by 5 bases and J by 4 bases, with 11 bases between the two germline ends. The CDR3 is 13 residues long. Germline CDR1 is SEHNR and CDR2 is FQNEAQ (reference sequence).

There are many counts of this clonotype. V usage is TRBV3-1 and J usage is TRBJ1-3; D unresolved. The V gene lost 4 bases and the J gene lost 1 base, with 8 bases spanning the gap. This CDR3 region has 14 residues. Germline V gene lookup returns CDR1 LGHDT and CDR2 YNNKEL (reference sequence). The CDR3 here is CASSPKGSGNTIYF. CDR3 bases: TGTGCCAGCAGCCCTAAGGGTTCTGGAAACACCATATATTTT.

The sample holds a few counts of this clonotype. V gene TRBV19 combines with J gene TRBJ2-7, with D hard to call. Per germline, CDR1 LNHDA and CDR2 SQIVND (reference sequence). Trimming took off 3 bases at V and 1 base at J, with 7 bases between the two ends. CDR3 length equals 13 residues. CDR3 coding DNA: TGTGCCAGTAGTATCGACGGTTCCTACGAGCAGTACTTC. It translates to CASSIDGSYEQYF.